This T cell receptor (beta chain) appears in the sequencing data of a study of shared clonotypes between healthy human individuals. The study, taken as a whole, reports: Only a few donors were included, so the genetic and exposure-history diversity represented was limited. The sole specimen, blood, was sampled, and tissue repertoires likely differ.

In regard to this clone: The antigen is unknown.

At deep level, the assay was performed. Researchers sequenced unsorted PBMC DNA using ten immunoSEQ deep assay plates. Assay used: immunoSEQ multiplex PCR; TCRdb lists only in-frame clones, some missing. The sample consists of over 400,000 clones, 81% of them appearing once. The sequence came from a woman in her thirties or forties in good health. Some clones in this sample may be carry-over from other donors' samples. The sequenced sample consisted of PBMCs.

CDR3: CASSPTGLAGARQYF. CDR3 nucleotides: TGTGCCAGCAGCCCAACGGGACTAGCGGGAGCGAGGCAGTACTTC. This chain links TRBV11-2 with TRBJ2-7; 14 bases match TRBD2. Unmatched junction bases numbered 9, after V lost 5 bases and J lost 9 bases. This CDR3 comprises 15 residues. Germline values: CDR1 SGHAT, CDR2 FQNNGV.